Sequencing of this T cell receptor (beta chain) was carried out in a study of CD4 T cells in relation to SARS-CoV-2 and coronaviruses. At the level of the study: Of the patients, about 8 were male, 4 female, two Hispanic. Findings of the study overall: Pre-pandemic and post-infection samples never came from the same donor.

Sequencing used immunoSEQ multiplex PCR; TCRdb keeps in-frame clones, though not all of them. The sample consists of tens of thousands of clones, 77% of them appearing once. This clone was detected a few times. Its antigen is not known. V dropped 5 bases and J dropped 6 bases, with 15 bases sitting between them. The CDR3 is made up of 14 amino acids. Germline assignment: CDR1 LNHNV and CDR2 YYDKDF (reference sequence). The chain is built from TRBV15 and TRBJ2-3; weak D call: TRBD2 (6 bases). The sample was memory CD4+ T cells from PBMCs, cultured in vitro. This receptor was identified in an adult with COVID-19. CDR3 residues: CATSPRLVLDTQYF. CDR3 nucleotides: TGTGCCACCAGCCCTCGACTAGTTCTTGATACGCAGTATTTT.